This paragraph covers one T cell receptor beta chain sequence. V dropped 0 bases and J dropped 0 bases, with 9 bases sitting between them. Germline CDR1 and CDR2: SGHRS and YFSETQ. There are 15 residues in the CDR3. This record comes from a study of blood T cell repertoires in COVID-19. For the study at large: T cells, B-cell-depleted T cells, or PBMCs provided the cDNA or gDNA that served as material.

Data came from immunoSEQ multiplex PCR; TCRdb stores just in-frame clones and leaves some out. The sample records approximately 240,000 clones, around 87% being singletons. Adults between about 18 and 95 years of age took part from fewer than 30 US areas. Clinical history reported by participants formed the basis on which cohorts were assigned. The sample consisted of PBMCs or T cells enriched from blood (not recorded which). This TCR came from a woman aged 25 to 39 with acute COVID-19. The chain recombines TRBV5-1 with TRBJ2-5; D gene uncertain. The CDR3 reads CASSLESVYQETQYF. The CDR3 region has the DNA TGCGCCAGCAGCTTGGAATCCGTGTACCAAGAGACCCAGTACTTC.